This is a list of T cell receptor beta chains from one sample in a study of human T cells and chemical hapten exposure. A single record per CDR3 protein comes from TCRdb applying MiXCR to the RACE reads. The repertoire holds 150,000 to 200,000 distinct CDR3 sequences, around 30% seen once, with 2.9% in the top ten. Source: whole blood, taken in connection with sensitization to the hapten diphenylcyclopropenone (DPC). All receptors derive from a woman aged 25 to 39 with alopecia areata. Some clones in this sample may be carry-over from other donors' samples. Each CDR3 is given with its conserved first and last residue. The order of the fields is CDR3 protein, CDR3 DNA, J gene, D gene, V gene, clone size. A D gene is named only where the DNA matches it firmly. Size tells how often a clone was seen (once, few, many) or the class of an expanded clone, and some rows leave it out.

CDR3 protein: CASTGNSVNQPQHF
CDR3 DNA: TGTGCCAGTACGGGCAATTCCGTCAATCAGCCCCAGCATTTT
J gene: TRBJ1-5
D gene: .
V gene: TRBV19
clone size: few

CDR3 protein: CAISAGQGYFEQYF
CDR3 DNA: TGTGCCATCAGTGCGGGACAGGGTTATTTCGAGCAGTACTTC
J gene: TRBJ2-7
D gene: TRBD1
V gene: TRBV10-3
clone size: .

CDR3 protein: CASSPPSNHTQYF
CDR3 DNA: TGCGCCAGCAGCCCTCCGAGTAATCATACGCAGTATTTT
J gene: TRBJ2-3
D gene: .
V gene: TRBV5-1
clone size: .

CDR3 protein: CATRTGDNSPLHF
CDR3 DNA: TGTGCCACCCGGACAGGGGACAATTCACCCCTCCACTTT
J gene: TRBJ1-6
D gene: TRBD1
V gene: TRBV27
clone size: .

CDR3 protein: CASRVLGQPQHF
CDR3 DNA: TGTGCCAGCAGGGTTCTGGGGCAGCCCCAGCATTTT
J gene: TRBJ1-5
D gene: .
V gene: TRBV28
clone size: few

CDR3 protein: CASSEAQGAAYGYTF
CDR3 DNA: TGTGCCAGCAGTGAAGCGCAGGGGGCAGCGTATGGCTACACCTTC
J gene: TRBJ1-2
D gene: TRBD1
V gene: TRBV6-1
clone size: .

CDR3 protein: CSVRDRGNYNEQFF
CDR3 DNA: TGCAGCGTTAGGGACAGGGGCAACTACAATGAGCAGTTCTTC
J gene: TRBJ2-1
D gene: TRBD1
V gene: TRBV29-1
clone size: .

CDR3 protein: CASSVEQGPSYEQYF
CDR3 DNA: TGTGCCAGCAGCGTAGAACAGGGCCCCTCCTACGAGCAGTACTTC
J gene: TRBJ2-7
D gene: .
V gene: TRBV9
clone size: .

CDR3 protein: CSVGTGNEQYF
CDR3 DNA: TGCAGCGTAGGGACAGGGAACGAGCAGTACTTC
J gene: TRBJ2-7
D gene: TRBD1
V gene: TRBV29-1
clone size: few

CDR3 protein: CASSSDRGSINEQFF
CDR3 DNA: TGCGCCAGCAGCTCGGACAGGGGGTCGATCAATGAGCAGTTCTTC
J gene: TRBJ2-1
D gene: TRBD1
V gene: TRBV5-1
clone size: .

CDR3 protein: CASKRTVAQGSYEQYF
CDR3 DNA: TGTGCCAGCAAGAGGACCGTGGCACAGGGCTCCTACGAGCAGTACTTC
J gene: TRBJ2-7
D gene: .
V gene: TRBV7-2
clone size: few

CDR3 protein: CASNNENTGELFF
CDR3 DNA: TGTGCCAGCAACAACGAGAACACCGGGGAGCTGTTTTTT
J gene: TRBJ2-2
D gene: .
V gene: TRBV9
clone size: few

CDR3 protein: CASSIPGTGVSSPLHF
CDR3 DNA: TGTGCCAGCAGCATCCCCGGGACAGGGGTTTCCTCACCCCTCCACTTT
J gene: TRBJ1-6
D gene: TRBD1
V gene: TRBV7-2
clone size: .